This T cell receptor (beta chain) is from a study of T cell changes during pregnancy in multiple sclerosis (dated by TCRdb to the late 2010s). For the study in its entirety: The study looked at changes in the T cell repertoire across pregnancy in women with multiple sclerosis.

Library preparation used the immunoSEQ multiplex PCR assay. TCRdb limited this immuneACCESS table to in-frame rearrangements with V and J called. A share of clones is missing; checked studies link under half to unresolved V genes, and the rest is unexplained. Within this sample are approximately 46,000 clones, with nearly 90% of them counted one time only. The ten largest clones take up roughly 5% of the sample. Concerning this clone itself: Its antigen is currently not known. No much larger clonotype is one base removed from it; base qualities were not supplied.

The CDR3, cysteine through phenylalanine, is 17 amino acids long. Kept here is only the CDR3 DNA, which spans 51 bases and is read in frame from base 1. The germline V gene yields SGDLS for CDR1 and YYNGEE for CDR2. Here V drops 0 bases and J drops 4 bases, and the junction holds 8 bases not matched to any gene. Sample: peripheral blood, taken after pregnancy. This receptor chain uses TRBV9 and TRBJ2-3, with 10 central nucleotides matching TRBD2. This sequence was found in a female donor in good health, enrolled as a control in a pregnancy study. The CDR3 protein is CASSVATASGSSDTQYF. In nucleotides, the sequence is TGTGCCAGCAGCGTAGCTACGGCTAGCGGGAGTTCAGATACGCAGTATTTT.